This record covers a single TCR beta chain. Sequencing was performed with immunoSEQ multiplex PCR; in TCRdb, only in-frame clones are kept and a portion is missing. Of 210,000 or so clones listed, roughly 80% are singletons. Clinical history as reported by participants underpinned cohort assignment. The sample is drawn from a study of blood T cell repertoires in COVID-19. V shed 3 bases, J shed 0 bases, and the junction held 4 bases outside the gene matches. This CDR3 comprises 15 residues. In germline, CDR1 is SGHTA, CDR2 FQGNSA. The chain couples TRBV7-2 to TRBJ2-7, with TRBD2 matching over 8 bases. Material: PBMCs or T cells enriched from blood (not recorded which). This TCR was recovered from a woman between 50 and 59 years old who had been exposed to COVID-19. In nucleotides, the CDR3 is TGTGCCAGCAGCTTCTTCAGCGGGGGCTCCTACGAGCAGTACTTC. Translated: CASSFFSGGSYEQYF.